This entry lists 26 T cell receptor beta chains sequenced from one sample in a study of T cell repertoires in cytomegalovirus infection. Their antigens are not known. MiXCR, applied by TCRdb to the reads, yields one record per CDR3 protein. The sample includes over 250,000 distinct CDR3 sequences, around 20% seen only once; the top ten take approximately 20%. The source was cultured PBMCs, collected from culture after CMV antigen stimulation. These receptors were collected from a human donor in good health (CMV status not recorded). Some clones in this sample may be carry-over from other donors' samples.

V gene TRBV18 combines with J gene TRBJ1-2; no definite D call. The V end was cut by 3 bases, the J end by 2 bases, with 13 bases between. Germline CDR1 reads KGHSH; CDR2 reads LQKENI. The CDR3 consists of 15 residues. DNA for the CDR3: TGTGCCAGCTCACCCCAACTGACGGGAAACTATGGCTACACCTTC. Protein: CASSPQLTGNYGYTF.

The table lists this clonotype with a few counts. The chain uses TRBV4-3 and TRBJ2-3; D possibly corresponds to TRBD1 (7 bases). With 1 base removed from V and 3 bases from J, the gap between germline ends came to 11 bases. The CDR3 length is 15 residues. From germline, CDR1 is LGHNA and CDR2 YSLEER. In nucleotides, the CDR3 is TGCGCCAGCAGCCAAGGGAGGGGGCGAACAGATACGCAGTATTTT. It codes for CASSQGRGRTDTQYF.

This clonotype was counted many times. The chain is built from TRBV7-2 and TRBJ1-5; tentatively, D is TRBD1 (5 bases). The CDR3 is 15 residues long. CDR1 is SGHTA, CDR2 FQGNSA, per germline. The V end lost 5 bases, the J end lost 5 bases, and 16 bases lay between the germline ends. The DNA for the CDR3 is TGTGCCAGCAGCCGGACTCAAGGGGAAGATCAGCCCCAGCATTTT. This codes for CASSRTQGEDQPQHF.

The chain combines TRBV6-2 or TRBV6-3 with TRBJ2-7; a possible D gene is TRBD2 (5 bases). Germline values: CDR1 MNHEY, CDR2 SVGEGT. The CDR3 spans 14 residues. Trimming left V 2 bases short and J 3 bases short, with 11 bases between. The CDR3 here is CASSYGGGYYEQYF. CDR3 nucleotide sequence: TGTGCCAGCAGTTACGGAGGCGGATACTACGAGCAGTACTTC.

This clonotype was counted only a few times. J is TRBJ2-5 and V is TRBV19, with a weak D call TRBD1 (7 bases). The CDR3 loop spans 14 amino acids. V shed 6 bases and J shed 5 bases, with 16 bases lying between them. Germline V gene data show CDR1 as LNHDA and CDR2 as SQIVND (reference sequence). The CDR3: CASSGGGAGETQYF. The CDR3 DNA is TGTGCCAGTAGCGGAGGGGGCGCCGGGGAGACCCAGTACTTC.

The gene calls are TRBV6-2 or TRBV6-3 and TRBJ1-2; maybe TRBD1 (5 bases). The CDR3 runs 13 residues. The germline V and J ends were trimmed by 6 bases and 6 bases, with 14 bases remaining between them. From germline, CDR1 is MNHEY and CDR2 SVGEGT. The CDR3 region is CASRPDAQDGYTF. Here the CDR3 DNA reads TGTGCCAGCAGACCCGACGCACAGGATGGCTACACCTTC.

This sequence joins TRBV30 and TRBJ1-1; tentative D call: TRBD1 (6 bases). The germline V and J ends were trimmed by 2 bases and 3 bases, with 19 bases remaining between them. The CDR3 sequence is 16 residues long. Germline V gives CDR1 GTSNPN, CDR2 SVGIG (reference sequence). CDR3 protein: CAWSRWGGKDDTEAFF. In nucleotides, the CDR3 is TGTGCCTGGAGTAGGTGGGGGGGCAAGGATGACACTGAAGCTTTCTTT.

The V call is TRBV4-1, the J call TRBJ2-7, with TRBD2 identical over 11 bases. Germline V CDR1 and CDR2: MGHRA, YSYEKL. The CDR3 totals 16 residues. V lost 3 bases, J lost 2 bases, and 6 bases stayed unmatched. CDR3 nucleotide sequence: TGCGCCAGCAGCCAGGTACTAGCGGGAGTCCCCTACGAGCAGTACTTC. It is translated as CASSQVLAGVPYEQYF.

This clonotype was detected ten times or more. V gene TRBV7-2 combines with J gene TRBJ1-6, with 10 bases lining up with TRBD1. V was clipped by 1 base and J by 10 bases; unmatched bases: 7. Germline CDR1 SGHTA, CDR2 FQGNSA. This CDR3 contains 16 residues. CDR3 in amino acids: CASSLVPGQGRSPLHF. For the CDR3, the DNA is TGTGCCAGCAGCTTAGTCCCGGGACAGGGGAGATCACCCCTCCACTTT.

This clonotype was seen ten or more times. This rearrangement joins TRBV6-2 or TRBV6-3 to TRBJ2-5, with D perhaps TRBD2 (5 bases). The ends were cut back, 4 bases at V and 5 bases at J, with 8 bases in the middle. In germline, CDR1 is MNHEY, CDR2 SVGEGT. The CDR3 totals 12 residues. The CDR3 sequence: CASSLKRETQYF. CDR3 sequence (DNA): TGTGCCAGCAGTTTAAAGCGGGAGACCCAGTACTTC.

This clonotype was found many times. The chain combines TRBV7-8 with TRBJ1-1, with unresolved D. The length of the CDR3 is 13 residues. Per germline, CDR1 SGHVS and CDR2 FQNEAQ. Trimming stripped 1 base from V and 5 bases from J, with 8 bases between. CDR3: CASSLVRRTEAFF. The DNA of the CDR3 is TGTGCCAGCAGCTTAGTAAGGCGTACTGAAGCTTTCTTT. The full variable domain, its missing parts supplied by reference TRBV7-8 and TRBJ1-1, is GAGVSQSPRYKVAKRGQDVALRCDPISGHVSLFWYQQALGQGPEFLTYFQNEAQLDKSGLPSDRFFAERPEGSVSTLKIQRTQQEDSAVYLCASSLVRRTEAFFGQGTRLTVV.

This clonotype was seen only a few times. The chain joins TRBV2 to TRBJ2-2, with 12 bases lining up with TRBD2. V lost 4 bases, J lost 7 bases, and 1 base stayed unmatched. The length of the CDR3 is 14 residues. CDR1 is SNHLY, CDR2 FYNNEI, per germline. DNA for the CDR3: TGTGCCAGCAGTGGACTAGCGGGAGTCGGGGAGCTGTTTTTT. It translates to CASSGLAGVGELFF.

The chain recombines TRBV6-2 or TRBV6-3 with TRBJ1-2; 8 bases are a match to TRBD1. This CDR3 is built from 15 residues. V gave up 2 bases and J gave up 5 bases; unmatched junction bases: 7. CDR1 MNHEY and CDR2 SVGEGT come from the germline V gene. The CDR3 reads CASSYEGRGRYGYTF. In DNA, the CDR3 is TGTGCCAGCAGTTACGAGGGCAGGGGGCGTTATGGCTACACCTTC.

V usage is TRBV4-3 and J usage is TRBJ2-3; TRBD2 agrees at 12 bases. CDR1 and CDR2 (germline): LGHNA, YSLEER. The CDR3 covers 16 residues. V was pared by 1 base and J by 5 bases, with 4 bases of the junction left unmatched. CDR3 DNA: TGCGCCAGCAGCCAAGCCCCGGGACTAGCGGGAGATACGCAGTATTTT. Translation: CASSQAPGLAGDTQYF.

This chain connects TRBV4-3 to TRBJ1-1, with no clear D. Per germline, CDR1 LGHNA and CDR2 YSLEER. V shed 0 bases and J shed 0 bases, with 11 bases lying between them. CDR3 size: 16 residues. CDR3 in amino acids: CASSQEMGTVNTEAFF. CDR3 nucleotide sequence: TGCGCCAGCAGCCAAGAAATGGGAACGGTGAACACTGAAGCTTTCTTT.

The chain recombines TRBV5-4 with TRBJ1-2, with 10 bases lining up with TRBD1. The CDR3 length is 13 residues. Germline V CDR1 and CDR2: SGHNT, YYREEE (reference sequence). J gave up 8 bases and V 4 bases, and 5 bases lay outside the gene matches. CDR3 in amino acids: CASSADRGQGYTF. Written as DNA, the CDR3 is TGTGCCAGCAGCGCAGACAGGGGGCAAGGCTACACCTTC. Using reference TRBV5-4 and TRBJ1-2 for the parts outside the CDR3, the full variable domain is ETGVTQSPTHLIKTRGQQVTLRCSSQSGHNTVSWYQQALGQGPQFIFQYYREEENGRGNFPPRFSGLQFPNYSSELNVNALELDDSALYLCASSADRGQGYTFGSGTRLTVV.

V usage is TRBV5-1 and J usage is TRBJ2-1; either TRBD1 or TRBD2 may fit D (6 bases each). V lost 1 base to trimming and J lost 6 bases, with 11 bases between them. The CDR3 runs to 14 residues. The V gene's germline CDR1 is SGHRS and CDR2 YFSETQ. The CDR3 DNA is TGCGCCAGCAGCTTGACCGGGGGCTTCAATGAGCAGTTCTTC. Translated, it gives CASSLTGGFNEQFF.

This clonotype was seen only a few times. The rearrangement links TRBV7-6 to TRBJ2-5, with a tentative D call TRBD2 (6 bases). Deletions cut 5 bases from V and 5 bases from J, with 12 bases between. Germline CDR1 and CDR2: SGHVS and FNYEAQ. This CDR3 is built from 13 residues. The CDR3 DNA reads TGTGCCAGCAGCGTCCGGGAGACGGAGACCCAGTACTTC. Encoded protein: CASSVRETETQYF.

V usage is TRBV20-1 and J usage is TRBJ2-3; TRBD1 might be the D (6 bases). Germline CDR1 and CDR2: DFQATT and SNEGSKA (reference sequence). The CDR3 contains 12 residues. V lost 5 bases to trimming and J lost 4 bases, with 10 bases between them. CDR3 amino acids: CSAAEGADTQYF. Here the CDR3 DNA reads TGCAGTGCTGCTGAGGGGGCAGATACGCAGTATTTT.

This clonotype was counted only a few times. This chain joins TRBV11-2 and TRBJ1-2; 8 nucleotides match TRBD1. J gave up 3 bases and V 5 bases, and 8 bases lay outside the gene matches. Per germline, CDR1 SGHAT and CDR2 FQNNGV. The CDR3 runs to 15 residues. Here the CDR3 reads CASSTGQGEHYGYTF. The CDR3 DNA follows: TGTGCCAGCAGCACCGGACAGGGAGAGCACTATGGCTACACCTTC.

V gene TRBV6-1 combines with J gene TRBJ1-1; TRBD1 matches at 12 bases. The CDR3 length is 14 residues. Per the germline V gene, CDR1 is MNHNS and CDR2 is SASEGT. J was trimmed by 6 bases and V by 7 bases; bases with no gene match: 6. The CDR3 DNA follows: TGTGCCAGCACCCCGGGACAGGGGGCTTCTGAAGCTTTCTTT. This gives the protein CASTPGQGASEAFF.

J is TRBJ2-7 and V is TRBV29-1; 10 bases line up with TRBD2. The CDR3 contains 12 residues. Germline lookup yields CDR1 SQVTM and CDR2 ANQGSEA. The V gene end was trimmed by 7 bases and the J gene end by 4 bases; junction bases not matched to a gene: 4. CDR3 DNA sequence: TGCAGCGCCGGACTAGCGGATTACGAGCAGTACTTC. This sequence encodes CSAGLADYEQYF.

This clonotype came up once. The V gene is TRBV19, the J gene TRBJ2-1; 10 positions agree with TRBD2. This CDR3 region has 16 residues. Germline values: CDR1 LNHDA, CDR2 SQIVND (reference sequence). V lost 10 bases, J lost 7 bases, and 16 bases stayed unmatched. The CDR3, as DNA: TGTGCCACCGATAGGGTTTTGAGCGGGGGGGGGAATGAGCAGTTCTTC. Translation gives CATDRVLSGGGNEQFF.

This clonotype occurred a few times. CDR3 sequence reads: CASSQDLGGAEAFF. The CDR3 DNA is TGTGCCAGCAGCCAAGATTTGGGGGGGGCTGAAGCTTTCTTT. This chain connects TRBV14 to TRBJ1-1, with a weak D call TRBD1 (5 bases). Germline loops: CDR1 SGHDN, CDR2 FVKESK. V lost 0 bases and J lost 6, with 11 bases in between. CDR3 length equals 14 residues.

This clonotype was seen a few times. The chain combines TRBV19 with TRBJ1-1; TRBD1 might be the D (6 bases). CDR3 length: 16 amino acids. CDR1 and CDR2 (germline): LNHDA, SQIVND (reference sequence). The V end lost 5 bases, the J end lost 2 bases, and 18 bases lay between the germline ends. The CDR3 reads CASSVGTPIGNTEAFF. The CDR3 nucleotides read TGTGCCAGTAGTGTTGGGACACCTATTGGAAACACTGAAGCTTTCTTT.

At least ten counts were recorded for this clonotype. This chain links TRBV5-1 with TRBJ2-5; 9 nucleotides line up with TRBD2. Germline CDR1 and CDR2: SGHRS and YFSETQ. Trimming at V came to 5 bases and at J to 6 bases, leaving 11 bases not matched to a gene. The CDR3 length is 15 residues. CDR3 bases: TGCGCCAGCAGTTATAGCGGGAGAGGTGTGAAGACCCAGTACTTC. This translates into CASSYSGRGVKTQYF.